Sequencing of this T cell receptor (beta chain) was carried out in a study of shared T cell receptors in the human thymus. Trimming shortened V by 0 bases and J by 0 bases, and 9 bases separated the two germline ends. Germline values: CDR1 LGHNA, CDR2 YSLEER. This CDR3 comprises 16 residues. Here immunoSEQ multiplex PCR was the method, and the copy in TCRdb shows in-frame clones only, minus some. The sample lists about 610,000 clones, 70% to 90% occurring once. The same specimen was also included in a second study, on human thymus T cells.

The rearrangement joins TRBV4-3 to TRBJ1-3; unclear D gene. Sequenced: thymocytes. The TCR originated in a boy younger than two with a congenital heart defect. In DNA, the CDR3 is TGCGCCAGCAGCCAAGATTCAGGCCCCTCTGGAAACACCATATATTTT. It encodes CASSQDSGPSGNTIYF.